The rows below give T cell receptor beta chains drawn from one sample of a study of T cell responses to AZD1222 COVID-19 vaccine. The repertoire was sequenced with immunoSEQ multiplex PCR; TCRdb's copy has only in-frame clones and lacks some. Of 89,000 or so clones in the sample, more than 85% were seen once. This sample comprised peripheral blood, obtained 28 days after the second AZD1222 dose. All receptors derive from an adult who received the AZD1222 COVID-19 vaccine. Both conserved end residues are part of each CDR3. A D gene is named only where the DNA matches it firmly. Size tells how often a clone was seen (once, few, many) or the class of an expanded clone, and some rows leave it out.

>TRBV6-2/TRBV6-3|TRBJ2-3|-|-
CASSYRTVDTQYF
TGTGCCAGCAGTTACCGGACGGTTGATACGCAGTATTTT
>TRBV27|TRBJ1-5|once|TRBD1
CASSPDRVYQPQHF
TGTGCCAGCAGCCCCGACAGGGTTTATCAGCCCCAGCATTTT
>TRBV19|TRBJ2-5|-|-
CASSTGTAEETQYF
TGTGCCAGTAGTACCGGGACGGCTGAAGAGACCCAGTACTTC
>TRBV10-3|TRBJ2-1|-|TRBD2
CAISESSSGRGNEQFF
TGTGCCATCAGTGAGTCGAGTAGCGGGAGAGGGAATGAGCAGTTCTTC
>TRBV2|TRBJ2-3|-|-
CASSDEGPDTQYF
TGTGCCAGCAGTGACGAGGGGCCGGATACGCAGTATTTT
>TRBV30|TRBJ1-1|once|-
CAWSVGGTEAFF
TGTGCCTGGAGTGTGGGCGGGACTGAAGCTTTCTTT
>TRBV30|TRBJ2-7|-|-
CAWSARLFYEQYF
TGTGCCTGGAGTGCGCGACTCTTCTACGAGCAGTACTTC
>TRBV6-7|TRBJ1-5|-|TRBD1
CASSYSVRGSNQPQHF
TGTGCCAGCAGTTACTCAGTCAGGGGGAGCAATCAGCCCCAGCATTTT
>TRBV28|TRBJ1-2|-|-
CASSARGYGYTF
TGTGCCAGCTCGGCTAGGGGGTATGGCTACACCTTC
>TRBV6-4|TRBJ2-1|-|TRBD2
CASSDSSGSLNEQFF
TGTGCCAGCAGTGACTCTAGCGGGAGCCTTAATGAGCAGTTCTTC
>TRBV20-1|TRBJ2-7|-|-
CSASSGSEQYF
TGCAGTGCTAGTTCGGGGAGCGAGCAGTACTTC
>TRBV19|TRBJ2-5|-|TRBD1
CASSYRGTAKETQYF
TGTGCCAGTAGTTATAGGGGGACAGCCAAAGAGACCCAGTACTTC
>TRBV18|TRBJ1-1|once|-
CASSEEAGALNTEAFF
TGTGCCAGCTCCGAGGAGGCAGGGGCCCTGAACACTGAAGCTTTCTTT
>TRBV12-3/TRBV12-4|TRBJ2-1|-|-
CASTSRWVEQFF
TGTGCCAGCACCTCCCGTTGGGTTGAGCAGTTCTTC
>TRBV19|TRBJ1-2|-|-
CASKVAGLGGYTF
TGTGCCAGTAAAGTAGCGGGCCTGGGTGGCTACACCTTC
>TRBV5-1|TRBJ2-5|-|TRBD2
CASSEATSGSLETQYF
TGCGCCAGCAGCGAGGCGACTAGCGGGAGCTTAGAGACCCAGTACTTC
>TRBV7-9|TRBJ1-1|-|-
CASSSDVQTEAFF
TGTGCCAGCAGCTCAGACGTGCAAACTGAAGCTTTCTTT
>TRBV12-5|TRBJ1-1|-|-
CASGLRLNTEAFF
TGTGCTAGTGGTTTGAGGTTAAACACTGAAGCTTTCTTT
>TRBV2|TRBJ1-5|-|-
CASSDGRIDSNQPQHF
TGTGCCAGCAGCGATGGACGGATAGATAGCAATCAGCCCCAGCATTTT
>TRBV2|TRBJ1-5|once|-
CASSERFDQPQHF
TGTGCCAGCAGTGAGAGGTTCGATCAGCCCCAGCATTTT
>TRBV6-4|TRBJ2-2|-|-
CASSDEGGNTGELFF
TGTGCCAGCAGTGACGAGGGGGGGAACACCGGGGAGCTGTTTTTT
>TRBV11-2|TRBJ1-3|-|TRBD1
CASSQGTGVGNTIYF
TGTGCCAGCAGCCAAGGGACAGGGGTCGGAAACACCATATATTTT
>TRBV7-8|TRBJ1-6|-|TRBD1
CASSSGQGNSPLHF
TGTGCCAGCAGCTCCGGACAGGGGAATTCACCCCTCCACTTT
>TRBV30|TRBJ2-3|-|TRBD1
CAWSGPGTGSTDTQYF
TGTGCCTGGAGTGGCCCCGGGACAGGGAGCACAGATACGCAGTATTTT
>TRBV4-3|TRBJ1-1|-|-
CASSPMPGDTEAFF
TGCGCCAGCAGCCCCATGCCGGGGGACACTGAAGCTTTCTTT
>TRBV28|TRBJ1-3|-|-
CASSSSASGNTIYF
TGTGCCAGCAGTTCGTCAGCCTCTGGAAACACCATATATTTT
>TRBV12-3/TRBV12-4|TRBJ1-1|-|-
CASSLQDDTEAFF
TGTGCCAGCAGTTTACAGGACGACACTGAAGCTTTCTTT
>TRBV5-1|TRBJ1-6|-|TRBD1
CASSTSGGENSPLHF
TGCGCCAGCAGCACTTCAGGGGGCGAGAATTCACCCCTCCACTTT
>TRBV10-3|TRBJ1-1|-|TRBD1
CAIRDRGIGAEAFF
TGTGCCATCAGGGACAGGGGGATCGGAGCTGAAGCTTTCTTT
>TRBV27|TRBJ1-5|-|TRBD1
CASSLGTGRGNQPQHF
TGTGCCAGCAGTTTAGGGACAGGGCGCGGCAATCAGCCCCAGCATTTT